The 3 T cell receptor beta chains in this list originate from one sample, sequenced in a study of kidney transplant recipient with SARS-CoV-2 infection. Each CDR3 protein is one row after TCRdb ran MiXCR on the reads. The sample includes fewer than 250,000 distinct CDR3 sequences, about 30% of them seen just once. The sequences come from a blood sample, collected at baseline and around day 110 from a kidney transplant recipient. These receptors all stem from a young adult male patient who had COVID-19 and was a kidney transplant recipient. The graft donor may be the source of some T cells.

This clonotype has more than one count but fewer than ten. In DNA, the CDR3 is TGTGCCAGCAGCCCCCACCCCGGGACAGGGGGATCACCCCTCCACTTT. The encoded protein is CASSPHPGTGGSPLHF. The rearrangement joins TRBV3-1 to TRBJ1-6; 11 bases line up with TRBD1. From germline, CDR1 is LGHDT and CDR2 YNNKEL (reference sequence). V shed 4 bases, J shed 10 bases, and the junction held 9 bases outside the gene matches. The CDR3 is 16 residues long.

Many counts were recorded for this clonotype. This chain uses TRBV10-1 with TRBJ1-2; D ambiguous. Per germline, CDR1 WNHNN and CDR2 SYGVQD (reference sequence). Trimming took off 5 bases at V and 4 bases at J, with 23 bases between the two ends. This CDR3 is 17 amino acids long. CDR3 sequence: CASSPPRRSRKTYGYTF. CDR3 nucleotides: TGCGCCAGCAGTCCGCCCAGAAGATCGCGAAAGACCTATGGCTACACCTTC.

Note on this clonotype: Its ends do not fully match the called genes, so a read error is possible. This chain joins TRBV7-9 and TRBJ2-7; 7 positions agree with TRBD2. Per germline, CDR1 SEHNR and CDR2 FQNEAQ (reference sequence). The CDR3 length is 15 residues. CDR3 DNA: TGTGCCAGCAGCCCGGGACTATTTCAGGCCTATGAGCAGTACTTC. It specifies CASSPGLFQAYEQYF.